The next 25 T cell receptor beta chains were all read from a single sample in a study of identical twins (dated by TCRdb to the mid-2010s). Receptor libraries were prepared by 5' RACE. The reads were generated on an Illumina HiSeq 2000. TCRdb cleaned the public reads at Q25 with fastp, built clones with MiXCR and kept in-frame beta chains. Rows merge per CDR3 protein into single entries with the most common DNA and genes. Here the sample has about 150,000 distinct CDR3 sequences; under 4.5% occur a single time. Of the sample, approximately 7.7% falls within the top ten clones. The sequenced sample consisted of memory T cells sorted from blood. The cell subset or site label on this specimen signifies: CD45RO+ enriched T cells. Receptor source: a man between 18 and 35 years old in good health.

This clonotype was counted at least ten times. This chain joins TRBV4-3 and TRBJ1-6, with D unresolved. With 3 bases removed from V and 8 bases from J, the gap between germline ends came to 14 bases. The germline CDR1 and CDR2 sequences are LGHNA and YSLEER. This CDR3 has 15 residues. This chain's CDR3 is CASSHKGASDSPLHF. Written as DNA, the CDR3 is TGCGCCAGCAGCCACAAGGGTGCGTCGGATTCACCCCTCCACTTT.

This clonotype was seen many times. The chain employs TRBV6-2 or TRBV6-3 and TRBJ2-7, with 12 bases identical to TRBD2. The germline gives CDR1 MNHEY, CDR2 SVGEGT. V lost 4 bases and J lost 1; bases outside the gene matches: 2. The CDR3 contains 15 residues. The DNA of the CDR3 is TGTGCCAGCAGTTTGACTAGCGGGAGTTCCTACGAGCAGTACTTC. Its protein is CASSLTSGSSYEQYF.

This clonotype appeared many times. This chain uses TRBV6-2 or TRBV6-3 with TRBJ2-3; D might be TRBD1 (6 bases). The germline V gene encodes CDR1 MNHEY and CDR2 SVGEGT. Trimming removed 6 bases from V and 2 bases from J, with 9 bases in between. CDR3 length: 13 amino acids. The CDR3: CASRGHHTDTQYF. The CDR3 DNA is TGTGCCAGCAGGGGACATCACACAGATACGCAGTATTTT.

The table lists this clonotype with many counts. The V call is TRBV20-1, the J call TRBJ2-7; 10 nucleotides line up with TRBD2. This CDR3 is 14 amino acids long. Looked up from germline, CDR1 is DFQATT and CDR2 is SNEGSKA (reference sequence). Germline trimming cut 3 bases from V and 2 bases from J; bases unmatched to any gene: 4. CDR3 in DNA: TGCAGTGCTAGTCTCGGGACTAGCGCCTACGAGCAGTACTTC. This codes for CSASLGTSAYEQYF.

This CDR3 is CASSLGTGFGEQYV. Written as DNA, the CDR3 is TGCGCCAGCAGCCTTGGTACAGGGTTTGGCGAGCAGTACGTC. The genes are TRBV5-1 and TRBJ2-7, with a tentative D call TRBD1 (6 bases). V was pared by 4 bases and J by 6 bases, with 17 bases between. CDR1 SGHRS and CDR2 YFSETQ come from the germline V gene. This CDR3 spans 14 amino acids.

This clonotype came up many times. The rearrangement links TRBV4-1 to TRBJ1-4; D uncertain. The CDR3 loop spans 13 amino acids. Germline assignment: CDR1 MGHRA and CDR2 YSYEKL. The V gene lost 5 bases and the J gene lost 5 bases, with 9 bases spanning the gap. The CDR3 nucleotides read TGCGCCAGCAGCTCCCGACTAAATGAAAAACTGTTTTTT. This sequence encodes CASSSRLNEKLFF.

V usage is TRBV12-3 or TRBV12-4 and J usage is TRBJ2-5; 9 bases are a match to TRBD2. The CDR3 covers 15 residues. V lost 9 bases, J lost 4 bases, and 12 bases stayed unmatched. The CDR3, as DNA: TGTGCCAGTTTGTTAGCGGGAGCTTTTTTAGAGACCCAGTACTTC. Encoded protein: CASLLAGAFLETQYF.

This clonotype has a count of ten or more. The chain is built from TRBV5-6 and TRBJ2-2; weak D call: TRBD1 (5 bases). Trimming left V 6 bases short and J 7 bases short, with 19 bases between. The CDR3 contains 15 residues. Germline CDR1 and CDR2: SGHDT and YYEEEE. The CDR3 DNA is TGTGCCAGCACGACCTTGGGGCTAGTTCGCGGGGAGCTGTTTTTT. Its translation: CASTTLGLVRGELFF.

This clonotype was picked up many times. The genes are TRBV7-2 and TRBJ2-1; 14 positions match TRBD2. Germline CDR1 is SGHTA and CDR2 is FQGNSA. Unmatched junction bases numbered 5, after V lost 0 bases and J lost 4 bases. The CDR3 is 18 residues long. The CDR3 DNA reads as TGTGCCAGCAGCTTAGCGACTAGCGGGAGGGCCTCATACAATGAGCAGTTCTTC. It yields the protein CASSLATSGRASYNEQFF. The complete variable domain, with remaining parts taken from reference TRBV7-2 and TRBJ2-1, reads GAGVSQSPSNKVTEKGKDVELRCDPISGHTALYWYRQSLGQGLEFLIYFQGNSAPDKSGLPSDRFSAERTGGSVSTLTIQRTQQEDSAVYLCASSLATSGRASYNEQFFGPGTRLTVL.

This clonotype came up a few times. The CDR3 nucleotides are TGTGCCAGCAGCGAACAGGACTCAAACACTGAAGCTTTCTTT. Translated: CASSEQDSNTEAFF. The V gene is TRBV7-6, the J gene TRBJ1-1; TRBD1 is a possible D gene (5 bases). V was clipped by 5 bases and J by 2 bases, with 12 bases between them. CDR3 size: 14 residues. Germline CDR1 is SGHVS and CDR2 is FNYEAQ.

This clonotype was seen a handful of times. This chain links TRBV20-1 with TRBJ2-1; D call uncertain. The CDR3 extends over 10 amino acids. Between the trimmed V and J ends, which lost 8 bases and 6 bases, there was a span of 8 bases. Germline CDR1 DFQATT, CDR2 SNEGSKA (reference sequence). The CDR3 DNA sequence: TGCAGTCCAATTGGCAATGAGCAGTTCTTC. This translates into CSPIGNEQFF.

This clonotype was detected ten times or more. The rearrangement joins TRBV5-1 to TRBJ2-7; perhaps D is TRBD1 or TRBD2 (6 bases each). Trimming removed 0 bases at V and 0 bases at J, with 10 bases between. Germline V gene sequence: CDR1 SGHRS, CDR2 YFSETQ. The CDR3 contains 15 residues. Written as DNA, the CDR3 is TGCGCCAGCAGCTTGGCCGGGGGCGACTCCTACGAGCAGTACTTC. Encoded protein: CASSLAGGDSYEQYF. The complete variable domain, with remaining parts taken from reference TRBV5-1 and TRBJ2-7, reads KAGVTQTPRYLIKTRGQQVTLSCSPISGHRSVSWYQQTPGQGLQFLFEYFSETQRNKGNFPGRFSGRQFSNSRSEMNVSTLELGDSALYLCASSLAGGDSYEQYFGPGTRLTVT.

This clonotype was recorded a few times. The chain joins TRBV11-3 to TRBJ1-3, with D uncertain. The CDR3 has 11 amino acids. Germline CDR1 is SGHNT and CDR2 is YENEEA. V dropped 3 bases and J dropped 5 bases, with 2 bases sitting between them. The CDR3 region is CASSFRNTIYF. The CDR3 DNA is TGTGCCAGCAGCTTTCGAAACACCATATATTTT.

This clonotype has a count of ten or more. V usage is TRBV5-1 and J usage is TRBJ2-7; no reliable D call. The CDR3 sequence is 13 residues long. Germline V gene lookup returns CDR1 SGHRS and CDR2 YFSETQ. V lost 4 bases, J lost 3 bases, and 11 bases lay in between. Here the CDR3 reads CASSPSWGYEQYF. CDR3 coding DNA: TGCGCCAGCAGCCCGAGCTGGGGCTACGAGCAGTACTTC.

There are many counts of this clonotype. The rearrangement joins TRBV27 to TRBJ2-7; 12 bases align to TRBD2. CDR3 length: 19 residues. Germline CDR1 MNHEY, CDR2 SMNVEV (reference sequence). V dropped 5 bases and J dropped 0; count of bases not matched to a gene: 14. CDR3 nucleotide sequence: TGTGCCAGCAGTACCCACGGACTAGCGGGAATTCGAAGCTCCTACGAGCAGTACTTC. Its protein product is CASSTHGLAGIRSSYEQYF.

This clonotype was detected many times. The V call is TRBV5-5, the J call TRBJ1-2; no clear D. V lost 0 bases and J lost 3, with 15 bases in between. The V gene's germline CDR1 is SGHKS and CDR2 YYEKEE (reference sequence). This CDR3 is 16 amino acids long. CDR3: CASSLVPPPRDYGYTF. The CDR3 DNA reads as TGTGCCAGCAGCTTGGTGCCACCTCCCCGAGACTATGGCTACACCTTC.

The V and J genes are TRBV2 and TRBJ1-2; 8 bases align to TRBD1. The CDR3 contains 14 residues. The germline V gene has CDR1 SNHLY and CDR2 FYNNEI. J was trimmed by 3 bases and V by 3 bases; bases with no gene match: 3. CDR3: CASSEGQADYGYTF. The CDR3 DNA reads TGTGCCAGCAGTGAGGGACAGGCGGACTATGGCTACACCTTC.

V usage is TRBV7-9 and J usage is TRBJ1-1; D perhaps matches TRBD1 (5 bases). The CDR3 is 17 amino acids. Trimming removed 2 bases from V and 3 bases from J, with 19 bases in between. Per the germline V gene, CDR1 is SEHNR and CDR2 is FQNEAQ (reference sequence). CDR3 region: CASSLSELWVGDTEAFF. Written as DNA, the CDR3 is TGTGCCAGCAGCTTATCGGAGTTATGGGTAGGGGACACTGAAGCTTTCTTT.

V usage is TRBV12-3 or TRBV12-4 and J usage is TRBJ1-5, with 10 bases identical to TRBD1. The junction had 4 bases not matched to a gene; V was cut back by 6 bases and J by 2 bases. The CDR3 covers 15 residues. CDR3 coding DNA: TGTGCCAGCAGACCGGGACAGGGGCGCAATCAGCCCCAGCATTTT. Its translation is CASRPGQGRNQPQHF.

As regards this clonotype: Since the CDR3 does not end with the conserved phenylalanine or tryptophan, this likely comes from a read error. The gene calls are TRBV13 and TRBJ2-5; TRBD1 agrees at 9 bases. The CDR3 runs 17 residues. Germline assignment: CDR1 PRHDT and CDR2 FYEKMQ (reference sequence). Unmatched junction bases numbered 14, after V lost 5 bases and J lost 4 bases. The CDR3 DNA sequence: TGTGCCAGCAGCCAACGGACCGGGACAGGGATTTCAGAGACCCAGTACTTA. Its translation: CASSQRTGTGISETQYL.

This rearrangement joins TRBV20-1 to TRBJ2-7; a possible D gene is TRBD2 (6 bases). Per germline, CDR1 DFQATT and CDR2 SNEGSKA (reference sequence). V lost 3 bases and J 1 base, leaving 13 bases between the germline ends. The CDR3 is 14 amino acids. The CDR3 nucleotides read TGCAGTGCTAGTAGGGACTCTTTGTCCTACGAGCAGTACTTC. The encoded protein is CSASRDSLSYEQYF.

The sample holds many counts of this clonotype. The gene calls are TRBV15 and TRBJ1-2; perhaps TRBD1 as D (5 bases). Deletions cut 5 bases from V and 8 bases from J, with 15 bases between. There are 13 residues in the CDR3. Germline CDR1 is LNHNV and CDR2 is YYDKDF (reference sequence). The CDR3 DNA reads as TGTGCCACCAGCGGATCGCGGGCAGGGGGCTACACCTTC. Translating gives CATSGSRAGGYTF.

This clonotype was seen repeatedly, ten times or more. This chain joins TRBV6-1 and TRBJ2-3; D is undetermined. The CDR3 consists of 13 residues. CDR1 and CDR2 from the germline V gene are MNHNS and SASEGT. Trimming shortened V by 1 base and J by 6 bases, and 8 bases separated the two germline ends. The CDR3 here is CASSEGATDTQYF. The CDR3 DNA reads TGTGCCAGCAGTGAAGGGGCCACGGATACGCAGTATTTT.

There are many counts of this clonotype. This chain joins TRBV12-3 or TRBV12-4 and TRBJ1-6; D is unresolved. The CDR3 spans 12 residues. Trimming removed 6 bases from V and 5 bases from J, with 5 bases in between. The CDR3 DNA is TGTGCCAGCAGCTCTGATAATTCACCCCTCCACTTT. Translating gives CASSSDNSPLHF.

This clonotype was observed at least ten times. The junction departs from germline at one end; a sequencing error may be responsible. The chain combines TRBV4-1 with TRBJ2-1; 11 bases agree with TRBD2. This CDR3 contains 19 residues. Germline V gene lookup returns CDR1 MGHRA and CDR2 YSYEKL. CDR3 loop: CASSPFPGVTSGIVNEQSF. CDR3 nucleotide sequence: TGCGCCAGCAGCCCCTTCCCGGGGGTGACTAGCGGGATAGTGAATGAGCAGTCCTTC.